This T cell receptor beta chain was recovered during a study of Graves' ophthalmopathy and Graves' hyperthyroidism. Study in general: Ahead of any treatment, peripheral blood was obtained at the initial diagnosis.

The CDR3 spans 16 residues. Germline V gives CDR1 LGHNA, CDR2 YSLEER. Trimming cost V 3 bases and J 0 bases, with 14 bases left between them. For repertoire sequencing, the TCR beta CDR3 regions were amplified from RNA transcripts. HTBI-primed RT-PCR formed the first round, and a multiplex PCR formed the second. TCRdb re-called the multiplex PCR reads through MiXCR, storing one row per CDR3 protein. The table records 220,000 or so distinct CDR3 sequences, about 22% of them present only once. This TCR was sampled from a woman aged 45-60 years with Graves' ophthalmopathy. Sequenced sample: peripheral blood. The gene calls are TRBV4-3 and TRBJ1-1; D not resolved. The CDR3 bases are TGCGCCAGCAGCCACGGCAGTCCCTCCCTGAACACTGAAGCTTTCTTT. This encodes CASSHGSPSLNTEAFF.